The subject of this entry is one TCR beta chain. One end of the junction varies from germline; a read error may be responsible. The data derive from a study of cytomegalovirus exposure and HLA in healthy donors. The repertoire was sequenced with immunoSEQ multiplex PCR; TCRdb's copy has only in-frame clones and lacks some. The sample holds around 60,000 clones; about nine tenths are singletons and the top ten take around 2.9%. Looked up from germline, CDR1 is ENHRY and CDR2 is SYGVKD. This CDR3 contains 14 residues. J is TRBJ1-3 and V is TRBV10-3; 7 bases line up with TRBD1. Sequencing was performed on PBMCs. This TCR was sampled from a young man in good health and CMV-seronegative. The CDR3 bases are TGTGCCATCGGGGACAGTCGGGTCCGAAACGCCATATATTTT. Residues: CAIGDSRVRNAIYF.